What follows are 20 T cell receptor beta chains derived from one specimen sequenced in a study of blood T cells in healthy people across ages. With a J-beta primer mix and a sample-barcoded 5' primer, a second PCR ran about 7 to 11 cycles. TCRdb reanalysed the 5' RACE reads using MiXCR and keeps one entry per CDR3 protein. This sample has 1.5 million to 2 million distinct CDR3 sequences, with roughly 30% found just once. Sequencing used blood. These receptors originate from a woman in her thirties in good health.

The genes are TRBV20-1 and TRBJ2-1, with 11 bases aligning to TRBD2. The V and J ends lost 6 bases and 5 bases, in that order; junction bases with no gene match: 9. This CDR3 comprises 15 residues. CDR1 DFQATT and CDR2 SNEGSKA come from the germline V gene (reference sequence). The CDR3 nucleotides read TGCAGTGCCACGACTAGCGGGGCAATAAACAATGAGCAGTTCTTC. Translated, it gives CSATTSGAINNEQFF.

This clonotype has at least ten counts. The rearrangement joins TRBV27 to TRBJ2-3, with 8 positions matching TRBD2. There are 16 residues in the CDR3. CDR1 is MNHEY, CDR2 SMNVEV, per germline (reference sequence). V dropped 0 bases and J dropped 4; count of bases not matched to a gene: 6. This chain's CDR3 is CASSLSRGGAADTQYF. CDR3 coding DNA: TGTGCCAGCAGTTTATCCCGGGGGGGGGCAGCAGATACGCAGTATTTT.

The sample holds a few counts of this clonotype. V is TRBV29-1 and J is TRBJ1-1; D might be TRBD1 (5 bases). CDR1 SQVTM and CDR2 ANQGSEA come from the germline V gene. CDR3 length: 12 residues. Trimming took 4 bases from V and 4 from J, leaving 10 bases between them. The CDR3 bases are TGCAGCGTTGTTTGGGGGGGCACTGAAGCTTTCTTT. Protein product: CSVVWGGTEAFF.

The V gene is TRBV11-1, the J gene TRBJ1-5, with D tentatively TRBD1 (5 bases). The length of the CDR3 is 18 residues. V was pared by 3 bases and J by 2 bases, with 20 bases between. From germline, CDR1 is SGHAT and CDR2 FQDESV (reference sequence). The chain's CDR3 is CASSFGTTVRAGNQPQHF. In DNA form, the CDR3 reads TGTGCCAGCAGCTTCGGGACGACAGTGAGGGCAGGCAATCAGCCCCAGCATTTT.

Points on this clonotype: A much larger clonotype is one base distant, so this may be a read error. The rearrangement uses TRBV7-2 and TRBJ2-4, with a possible D match to TRBD2 (6 bases). V was shortened by 5 bases and J by 11 bases, with 19 bases between the two germline ends. The CDR3 consists of 14 residues. Germline CDR1 and CDR2: SGHTA and FQGNSA. CDR3 bases: TGTGCCAGCAGCCCTCTTCTGGACGGGGGAGTTCAGTACTTC. As protein: CASSPLLDGGVQYF.

Details on this clonotype: The junction departs from the called germline gene at one end, perhaps through a read error. This chain links TRBV9 with TRBJ2-3; 11 nucleotides agree with TRBD1. Germline CDR1 reads SGDLS; CDR2 reads YYNGEE. CDR3 length: 18 amino acids. CDR3: CASSVEGTGGMETDTQYF. The CDR3 DNA sequence: TGTGCTAGCAGCGTAGAGGGGACAGGGGGGATGGAAACAGATACGCAGTATTTT.

The J gene is TRBJ2-1, the V gene TRBV10-3; TRBD2 aligns across 8 bases. This CDR3 region has 15 residues. The V gene's germline CDR1 is ENHRY and CDR2 SYGVKD. Trimming at V came to 2 bases and at J to 8 bases, leaving 8 bases not matched to a gene. CDR3 in DNA: TGTGCCATCAGTGAGGGGCCAGCCGGGGGGGATGAGCAGTTCTTC. It encodes CAISEGPAGGDEQFF.

This clonotype was seen many times. The chain is built from TRBV7-2 and TRBJ1-2, with a possible D match to TRBD1 (6 bases). The ends were cut back, 7 bases at V and 8 bases at J, with 23 bases in the middle. There are 15 residues in the CDR3. Germline CDR1 is SGHTA and CDR2 is FQGNSA. The CDR3 sequence: CASTQNRDSGGGYTF. In DNA, the CDR3 is TGTGCCAGCACCCAAAACAGGGATTCCGGCGGGGGCTACACCTTC.

As concerns this clonotype: A read error may be the cause here, since a much bigger clone is one base away. The gene calls are TRBV20-1 and TRBJ2-3; D not certain. The CDR3 extends over 11 amino acids. The germline gives CDR1 DFQATT, CDR2 SNEGSKA (reference sequence). The CDR3 region has the DNA TGCAGGGCTAGAGATTGGGATACGCAGTATTTT. Translating it yields CRARDWDTQYF.

Concerning this clonotype itself: A much larger clone differs from this one at a single base, so this may be a read error. The chain uses TRBV6-2 or TRBV6-3 and TRBJ2-4; 9 bases map to TRBD2. V was clipped by 6 bases and J by 13 bases; unmatched bases: 16. In germline, CDR1 is MNHEY, CDR2 SVGEGT. The CDR3 consists of 15 residues. The CDR3 coding sequence is TGTGCCAGCAGGGAATATAGCGGGAGTCGCAATGAGCAGTACTTC. It yields the protein CASREYSGSRNEQYF.

The chain carries TRBV2 and TRBJ2-7; D ambiguous. CDR1 and CDR2 (germline): SNHLY, FYNNEI. The CDR3 sequence is 14 residues long. V was cut by 6 bases and J by 6 bases, with 18 bases left in between. CDR3 DNA sequence: TGTGCCAGCAGGTCCGGAGTTCAGGTTGGCGAGCAGTACTTC. This encodes CASRSGVQVGEQYF.

This clonotype appeared a few times. The chain employs TRBV27 and TRBJ2-5; 9 nucleotides line up with TRBD2. The CDR3 consists of 15 residues. Per germline, CDR1 MNHEY and CDR2 SMNVEV (reference sequence). The V and J ends lost 3 bases and 5 bases, in that order; junction bases with no gene match: 7. The CDR3 coding sequence is TGTGCCAGCAGTTTTGGTAGCGGGAGAAGGGAGACCCAGTACTTC. Its translation is CASSFGSGRRETQYF.

This clonotype was recorded a few times. The V gene is TRBV11-3, the J gene TRBJ2-7; no clear D. Germline CDR1 reads SGHNT; CDR2 reads YENEEA. The CDR3 length is 15 residues. The V end was cut by 0 bases, the J end by 4 bases, with 13 bases between. The CDR3 spells CASSLDQNRAYEQYF. CDR3 in DNA: TGTGCCAGCAGCTTAGATCAAAACCGCGCTTACGAGCAGTACTTC.

This clonotype was recorded many times. The genes are TRBV9 and TRBJ2-1; D is perhaps TRBD2 (6 bases). V lost 4 bases to trimming and J lost 9 bases, with 14 bases between them. The CDR3 covers 13 residues. The V gene's germline CDR1 is SGDLS and CDR2 YYNGEE. DNA of the CDR3: TGTGCCAGCAGCTTTGACTCGGAGGGTGAGCAGTTCTTC. Translating it yields CASSFDSEGEQFF.

V gene TRBV10-3 combines with J gene TRBJ1-1; 8 nucleotides line up with TRBD1. This CDR3 has 13 residues. Germline CDR1 reads ENHRY; CDR2 reads SYGVKD. The V and J ends lost 6 bases and 7 bases, in that order; junction bases with no gene match: 7. The CDR3 loop is CAIRLTGDGEAFF. CDR3 nucleotide sequence: TGTGCCATCAGGCTGACAGGGGATGGTGAAGCTTTCTTT.

The table lists this clonotype with many counts. The chain is built from TRBV15 and TRBJ2-7; a possible D gene is TRBD2 (6 bases). Trimming took 0 bases from V and 1 from J, leaving 10 bases between them. The CDR3 has 15 residues. Looked up from germline, CDR1 is LNHNV and CDR2 is YYDKDF (reference sequence). The CDR3 sequence: CATSRDLGGSYEQYF. CDR3 sequence (DNA): TGTGCCACCAGCAGAGATCTGGGGGGTTCCTACGAGCAGTACTTC.

This sequence joins TRBV27 and TRBJ2-1; 7 bases match TRBD1. V gave up 8 bases and J gave up 7 bases; unmatched junction bases: 17. The CDR3 length is 16 residues. Germline V gives CDR1 MNHEY, CDR2 SMNVEV (reference sequence). CDR3 amino acids: CASASISGGWENEQFF. The CDR3 DNA reads as TGTGCCAGCGCCTCAATCTCAGGGGGTTGGGAGAATGAGCAGTTCTTC.

This clonotype has a count of ten or more. V is TRBV12-3 or TRBV12-4 and J is TRBJ2-1, with 13 nucleotides matching TRBD2. This CDR3 comprises 15 residues. J was trimmed by 8 bases and V by 6 bases; bases with no gene match: 7. CDR3 region: CASSPTSGGRDEQFF. The CDR3 DNA reads TGTGCCAGCAGCCCGACTAGCGGGGGGAGAGATGAGCAGTTCTTC.

Concerning this clonotype itself: A junction end diverges from the germline sequence, so it may reflect a read error. The V gene is TRBV12-3 or TRBV12-4, the J gene TRBJ2-3; 7 bases map to TRBD2. The length of the CDR3 is 15 residues. The CDR3 nucleotides are TGTGCCAGCGAAACCCATAGCGGGCCCACAGATGCGCAGTATTTT. Its protein is CASETHSGPTDAQYF.

In this sample, this clonotype turned up many times. The chain links TRBV11-2 to TRBJ2-7; D is perhaps TRBD2 (5 bases). Per germline, CDR1 SGHAT and CDR2 FQNNGV. The germline V and J ends were trimmed by 2 bases and 2 bases, with 10 bases remaining between them. The CDR3 is 14 amino acids. DNA for the CDR3: TGTGCCAGCAGCTTAAGACTACTCCCCTACGAGCAGTACTTC. Its protein is CASSLRLLPYEQYF.